Each of the 10 T cell receptor beta chains below was sequenced from the same sample in a study of cytomegalovirus exposure and HLA in healthy donors. PCR employed 60 Vbeta and 13 Jbeta primers. Profiling relied on immunoSEQ multiplex PCR, and the TCRdb table lists in-frame clones only, not all of them. The sample gives some 150,000 clones, 60% to 80% of which show up once; 3.7% is in the top ten. Sequenced sample: PBMCs. These receptors were obtained from a man under 40 in good health and CMV-seropositive.

The gene calls are TRBV5-1 and TRBJ1-2; D might be TRBD1 (6 bases). V lost 3 bases and J 6 bases, leaving 15 bases between the germline ends. CDR3 length equals 14 residues. Germline V lookup: CDR1 SGHRS, CDR2 YFSETQ. The CDR3 spells CASSWTEPGHGYTF. The CDR3 DNA reads TGCGCCAGCAGCTGGACAGAGCCGGGGCATGGCTACACCTTC.

About this clone itself: This specimen includes other DNA sequences encoding the same CDR3. V is TRBV7-2 and J is TRBJ2-3; tentatively, D is TRBD1 (5 bases). Germline V gives CDR1 SGHTA, CDR2 FQGNSA. The V and J ends lost 0 bases and 2 bases respectively, with 9 bases between them. The CDR3 runs to 15 residues. The CDR3 bases are TGTGCCAGCAGCTTAGCAGGGGCATACACAGATACGCAGTATTTT. Its protein is CASSLAGAYTDTQYF.

This clone has ten or more counts. The chain joins TRBV6-5 to TRBJ2-1; TRBD2 matches at 7 bases. Germline CDR1 is MNHEY and CDR2 is SVGAGI. The CDR3 runs to 13 residues. V was pared by 8 bases and J by 4 bases, with 5 bases of the junction left unmatched. CDR3 in DNA: TGTGCCAGCCAAGGACTAGTGTACAATGAGCAGTTCTTC. Residues: CASQGLVYNEQFF.

The J gene is TRBJ2-7, the V gene TRBV6-5; TRBD1 aligns across 11 bases. V lost 8 bases to trimming and J lost 5 bases; unmatched junction nucleotides: 5. The CDR3 runs 13 residues. Germline V gene sequence: CDR1 MNHEY, CDR2 SVGAGI. CDR3 region: CASWGQGVDEQYF. The CDR3 nucleotides are TGTGCCAGCTGGGGACAGGGGGTCGACGAGCAGTACTTC.

A single count supports this clone. The rearrangement uses TRBV6-4 and TRBJ1-2, with 10 bases identical to TRBD1. The CDR3 is 15 amino acids. V was clipped by 5 bases and J by 4 bases; unmatched bases: 7. Germline loops: CDR1 MRHNA, CDR2 SNTAGT. CDR3 sequence reads: CASSLTGTGVYGYTF. The CDR3 DNA is TGTGCCAGCAGTTTGACCGGGACAGGGGTCTATGGCTACACCTTC.

The gene calls are TRBV6-1 and TRBJ2-7; tentatively, D is TRBD1 (5 bases). Per germline, CDR1 MNHNS and CDR2 SASEGT. V dropped 4 bases and J dropped 2 bases, with 6 bases sitting between them. The CDR3 spans 12 residues. For the CDR3, the DNA is TGTGCCAGCAGTGTAGGGGCCTACGAGCAGTACTTC. Its protein is CASSVGAYEQYF.

The chain recombines TRBV5-1 with TRBJ1-6, with D uncertain. Germline CDR1 is SGHRS and CDR2 is YFSETQ. V lost 4 bases to trimming and J lost 6 bases, with 11 bases between them. The CDR3 extends over 14 amino acids. The CDR3 sequence: CASSREGRNSPLHF. CDR3 coding DNA: TGCGCCAGCAGCCGGGAAGGACGTAATTCACCCCTCCACTTT. The whole variable domain, filled in from reference TRBV5-1 and TRBJ1-6, reads KAGVTQTPRYLIKTRGQQVTLSCSPISGHRSVSWYQQTPGQGLQFLFEYFSETQRNKGNFPGRFSGRQFSNSRSEMNVSTLELGDSALYLCASSREGRNSPLHFGNGTRLTVT.

The rearrangement links TRBV27 to TRBJ1-1; D unresolved. The ends were cut back, 4 bases at V and 1 base at J, with 13 bases in the middle. Germline CDR1 is MNHEY and CDR2 is SMNVEV (reference sequence). The CDR3 has 15 amino acids. The CDR3 reads CASSSPSLGNTEAFF. The CDR3 DNA follows: TGTGCCAGCAGTTCCCCTTCCCTCGGGAACACTGAAGCTTTCTTT.

This clone was found a few times. The chain links TRBV6-1 to TRBJ2-3; D might be TRBD2 (5 bases). Between the trimmed V and J ends, which lost 8 bases and 1 base, there was a span of 16 bases. Germline V gives CDR1 MNHNS, CDR2 SASEGT. CDR3 length: 15 residues. The CDR3: CASGLGLPGTDTQYF. CDR3 nucleotide sequence: TGTGCCAGCGGGCTCGGACTCCCGGGCACAGATACGCAGTATTTT.

The table lists this clone with a few counts. The V and J genes are TRBV5-5 and TRBJ1-2, with D possibly being TRBD1 (5 bases). Trimming shortened V by 2 bases and J by 4 bases, and 18 bases separated the two germline ends. The CDR3 has 16 residues. CDR1 SGHKS and CDR2 YYEKEE come from the germline V gene (reference sequence). This CDR3 reads CASSFSFRPTVYGYTF. In DNA form, the CDR3 reads TGTGCCAGCAGCTTTAGTTTCCGACCGACAGTCTATGGCTACACCTTC.